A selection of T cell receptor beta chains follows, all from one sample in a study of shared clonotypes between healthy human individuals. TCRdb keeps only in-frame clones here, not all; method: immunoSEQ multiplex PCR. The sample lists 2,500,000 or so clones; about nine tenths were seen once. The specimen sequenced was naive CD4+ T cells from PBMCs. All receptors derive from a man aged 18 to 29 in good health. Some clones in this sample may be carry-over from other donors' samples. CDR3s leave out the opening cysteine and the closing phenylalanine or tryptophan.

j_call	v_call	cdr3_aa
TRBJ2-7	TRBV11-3	ASSLGGQSDEQY
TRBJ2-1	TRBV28	ARDPGQGKFEQF
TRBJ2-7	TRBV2	ASRMTVEQY
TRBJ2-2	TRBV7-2	ASKAEPNTGELF
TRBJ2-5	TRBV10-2	ASSPDRSPETQY
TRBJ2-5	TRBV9	ASSQNPVPGGYQETQY
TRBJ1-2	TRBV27	ASSPRTGALYGYT
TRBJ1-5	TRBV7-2	ASSLMTGGNQPQH
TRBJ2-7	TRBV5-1	ASSSEGQSSYEQY
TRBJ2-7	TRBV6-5	ASSYRRDRVYEQY
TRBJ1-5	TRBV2	ASGIGTLDQPQH
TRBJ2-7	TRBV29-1	SVVRFPSRTAGSYEQY
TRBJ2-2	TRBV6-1	ASSEAPGRTGELF
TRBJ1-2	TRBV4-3	ASSQDLGRDGDGYT
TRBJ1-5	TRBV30	AWSVQFQPQH
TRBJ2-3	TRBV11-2	ASSSNRPGLPSTDTQY
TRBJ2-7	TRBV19	ASSILYGEQY
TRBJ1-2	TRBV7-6	ASSLDRYLGYT
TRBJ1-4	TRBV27	ASSYLGPREKLF
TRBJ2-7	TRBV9	ASSVGRESAYEQY
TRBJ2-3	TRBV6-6	ASSQQSSSTDTQY
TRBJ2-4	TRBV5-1	ASSLGQGGNIQY
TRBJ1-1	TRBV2	ASSDPWIAF
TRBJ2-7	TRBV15	ATSTGLVYEQY
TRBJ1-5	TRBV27	ASSLRGYSNQPQH
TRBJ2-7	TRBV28	ASSPAGYEQY
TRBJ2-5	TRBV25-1	ASSTTSGVETQY
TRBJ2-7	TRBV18	ASSLVGYEQY
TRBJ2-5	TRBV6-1	ASSVTDARETQY